This T cell receptor beta chain originates from a study of beta chain features in type 1 diabetes. Broader study findings: Significant though moderate, a shortening of TCRB CDR3s appeared in all four CD4+ subsets of Type 1 diabetes patients. PCR might favor shorter templates, equally in patients and controls. Possibly, sequencing cDNA over-represented cells that had high TCR expression levels. Individuals with type 1 diabetes displayed fewer insertions and more deletions at VDJ junctions.

All of the isolated RNA was reverse transcribed, so expressed TCRB transcripts were sequenced. Method: immunoSEQ multiplex PCR; TCRdb's copy keeps in-frame clones and lacks some. The repertoire includes some 640,000 clones, around 15% of them detected once, and 0.035% to 0.04% sits in the top ten. The CDR3 contains 14 residues. The V gene's germline CDR1 is SNHLY and CDR2 FYNNEI. Trimming at V came to 6 bases and at J to 4 bases, leaving 3 bases not matched to a gene. The sample holds a few counts of this clone. Its antigen is not identified. The material sequenced was naive CD4+ T cells from blood. The TCR was taken from a man between 18 and 35 years old with type 1 diabetes. This chain uses TRBV2 with TRBJ2-7; 13 nucleotides agree with TRBD2. The CDR3 DNA is TGTGCCAGCAGCCGGACTAGCGGGAGTTACGAGCAGTACTTC. As protein: CASSRTSGSYEQYF. The complete variable domain, with remaining parts taken from reference TRBV2 and TRBJ2-7, reads EPEVTQTPSHQVTQMGQEVILRCVPISNHLYFYWYRQILGQKVEFLVSFYNNEISEKSEIFDDQFSVERPDGSNFTLKIRSTKLEDSAMYFCASSRTSGSYEQYFGPGTRLTVT.